What follows are 10 T cell receptor beta chains derived from one specimen sequenced in a study of blood T cell repertoires in COVID-19. Produced via immunoSEQ multiplex PCR; TCRdb's table is partial and in-frame only. The repertoire includes fewer than 350,000 clones, 75% to 95% of them detected once, and 6.8% sits in the top ten. The sequencing sample was made of peripheral blood. The source of these receptors is a woman under 40 with COVID-19, enrolled during active disease.

The rearrangement uses TRBV7-9 and TRBJ2-7, with a possible D match to TRBD2 (6 bases). The V and J ends lost 5 bases and 6 bases respectively, with 8 bases between them. Per germline, CDR1 SEHNR and CDR2 FQNEAQ (reference sequence). CDR3 length: 11 amino acids. CDR3 in DNA: TGTGCCAGCAGCCGGGACTCCGAGCAGTACTTC. Residues: CASSRDSEQYF. Looking up the rest from reference TRBV7-9 and TRBJ2-7 gives the full variable domain: DTGVSQNPRHKITKRGQNVTFRCDPISEHNRLYWYRQTLGQGPEFLTYFQNEAQLEKSRLLSDRFSAERPKGSFSTLEIQRTEQGDSAMYLCASSRDSEQYFGPGTRLTVT.

The rearrangement uses TRBV15 and TRBJ2-7; 7 bases match TRBD1. V lost 5 bases, J lost 0 bases, and 16 bases stayed unmatched. This CDR3 is built from 18 residues. In germline, CDR1 is LNHNV, CDR2 YYDKDF (reference sequence). The CDR3 nucleotides are TGTGCCACCAGCCAAGTTGGGTTCGACAGGGTCCGCTCCTACGAGCAGTACTTC. This encodes CATSQVGFDRVRSYEQYF.

This rearrangement joins TRBV19 to TRBJ2-7, with D perhaps matching TRBD1 (8 bases). The ends were cut back, 8 bases at V and 2 bases at J, with 13 bases in the middle. The length of the CDR3 is 13 residues. The germline V gene has CDR1 LNHDA and CDR2 SQIVND (reference sequence). This CDR3 is CASGAGQAYEQYF. The CDR3 DNA follows: TGTGCCAGTGGAGCGGGACAGGCCTACGAGCAGTACTTC.

V gene TRBV6-5 combines with J gene TRBJ2-7, with a tentative D call TRBD2 (6 bases). V lost 6 bases and J 0 bases, leaving 12 bases between the germline ends. The CDR3 is 14 amino acids. CDR1 is MNHEY, CDR2 SVGAGI, per germline. The DNA of the CDR3 is TGTGCCAGCAGGCAGACGGGGGTCTCCTACGAGCAGTACTTC. Its translation is CASRQTGVSYEQYF.

J is TRBJ1-1 and V is TRBV30, with D perhaps TRBD1 (5 bases). CDR1 is GTSNPN and CDR2 is SVGIG in the germline V gene (reference sequence). Trimming stripped 3 bases from V and 3 bases from J, with 11 bases between. The CDR3 sequence is 13 residues long. Here the CDR3 reads CAWRSFRDTEAFF. The CDR3 nucleotides are TGTGCCTGGAGGTCCTTCAGGGACACTGAAGCTTTCTTT.

The rearrangement links TRBV7-3 to TRBJ2-7, with D perhaps matching TRBD1 (5 bases). In germline, CDR1 is SGHTA, CDR2 FQGTGA. The CDR3 length is 13 residues. Trimming took off 5 bases at V and 0 bases at J, with 8 bases between the two ends. The CDR3 protein is CASSPDSSYEQYF. The CDR3 DNA is TGTGCCAGCAGCCCTGACAGCTCCTACGAGCAGTACTTC.

This chain connects TRBV19 to TRBJ1-2; D gene uncertain. The CDR3 consists of 14 residues. Germline CDR1 and CDR2: LNHDA and SQIVND (reference sequence). The germline V and J ends were trimmed by 3 bases and 4 bases, with 12 bases remaining between them. The CDR3 DNA sequence: TGTGCCAGTAGTATGCAGACACAATCCTATGGCTACACCTTC. Protein product: CASSMQTQSYGYTF.

This sequence joins TRBV30 and TRBJ1-6, with D tentatively TRBD1 (6 bases). V dropped 4 bases and J dropped 3 bases, with 13 bases sitting between them. This CDR3 comprises 15 residues. Looked up from germline, CDR1 is GTSNPN and CDR2 is SVGIG (reference sequence). The CDR3 sequence is CAWTEGGFYNSPLHF. DNA of the CDR3: TGTGCCTGGACCGAGGGGGGGTTCTATAATTCACCCCTCCACTTT. Variable domain in full (rest from reference TRBV30 and TRBJ1-6): SQTIHQWPATLVQPVGSPLSLECTVEGTSNPNLYWYRQAAGRGLQLLFYSVGIGQISSEVPQNLSASRPQDRQFILSSKKLLLSDSGFYLCAWTEGGFYNSPLHFGNGTRLTVT.

About this clone itself: The identical CDR3 is also encoded by other nucleotide sequences in the sample. V usage is TRBV28 and J usage is TRBJ1-5; D unclear. Trimming cost V 6 bases and J 4 bases, with 13 bases left between them. The CDR3 is 14 amino acids. The V gene's germline CDR1 is MDHEN and CDR2 SYDVKM. This chain's CDR3 is CASSSGGLNQPQHF. In DNA form, the CDR3 reads TGTGCCAGCAGCTCCGGCGGGCTAAATCAGCCCCAGCATTTT.

The chain employs TRBV4-2 and TRBJ2-1; D possibly corresponds to TRBD2 (5 bases). Germline CDR1 is LGHNA and CDR2 is YNFKEQ. This CDR3 region has 13 residues. The V end lost 0 bases, the J end lost 12 bases, and 12 bases lay between the germline ends. Here the CDR3 reads CASSQERRSGQFF. For the CDR3, the DNA is TGTGCCAGCAGCCAAGAACGGAGGAGTGGGCAGTTCTTC.